The present T cell receptor beta chain was sequenced within a study of blood T cell repertoires in COVID-19. As handled by the study authors: Estimation of nucleated cell counts was performed using reference gene primer amplification. Here immunoSEQ multiplex PCR was the method, and the copy in TCRdb shows in-frame clones only, minus some. V, J and clone size derive from that table, while D and trimming were established from the DNA sequence. The sample records 250,000 to 350,000 clones, about 90% being singletons. Germline V CDR1 and CDR2: SEHNR, FQNEAQ (reference sequence). V lost 3 bases, J lost 3 bases, and 6 bases stayed unmatched. The CDR3 has 16 residues. The participants were between roughly 18 and 100 years old and came from about two dozen US areas. Recovered status in Cohort 3 required two negative PCRs, clearance, or symptom resolution.

V usage is TRBV7-9 and J usage is TRBJ2-2, with 8 bases aligning to TRBD2. Sequenced sample: PBMCs or T cells enriched from blood (not recorded which). This receptor was taken from a woman under 40 who had recovered from COVID-19. CDR3 DNA sequence: TGTGCCAGCAGCTTTACGGGGGGGCCGTACACCGGGGAGCTGTTTTTT. Protein product: CASSFTGGPYTGELFF.